This T cell receptor beta chain was sequenced during a study of blood T cell repertoires in COVID-19. The data were produced by immunoSEQ multiplex PCR, yet TCRdb's version contains in-frame clones alone and is incomplete. The table has about 19,000 clones, 80% to 90% seen once. CDR3 length: 17 amino acids. J is TRBJ1-5 and V is TRBV7-5; the DNA was not used to check the table's D call, TRBD1. TRBV7-5 is assigned pseudogene status. The receptor was derived from a human donor in a cohort sampled during active COVID-19. The donor label of this sample is uncertain. The specimen was peripheral blood. Written as DNA, the CDR3 is TGTGCCAGAAGCTTAGTCCCGACAGGGCGAAGCAATCAGCCCCAGCATTTT. The encoded protein is CARSLVPTGRSNQPQHF.